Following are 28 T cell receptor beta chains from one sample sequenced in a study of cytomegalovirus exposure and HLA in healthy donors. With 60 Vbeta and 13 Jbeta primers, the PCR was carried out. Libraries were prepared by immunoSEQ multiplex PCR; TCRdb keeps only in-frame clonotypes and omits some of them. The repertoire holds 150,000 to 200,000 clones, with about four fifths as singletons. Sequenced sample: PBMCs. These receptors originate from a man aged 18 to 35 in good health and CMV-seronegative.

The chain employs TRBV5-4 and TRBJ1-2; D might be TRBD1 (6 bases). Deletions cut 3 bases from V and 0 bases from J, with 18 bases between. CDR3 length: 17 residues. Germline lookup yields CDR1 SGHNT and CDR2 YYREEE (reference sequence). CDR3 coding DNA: TGTGCCAGCAGCTCCCTTCGTAGACAGGTAGCTAACTATGGCTACACCTTC. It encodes CASSSLRRQVANYGYTF.

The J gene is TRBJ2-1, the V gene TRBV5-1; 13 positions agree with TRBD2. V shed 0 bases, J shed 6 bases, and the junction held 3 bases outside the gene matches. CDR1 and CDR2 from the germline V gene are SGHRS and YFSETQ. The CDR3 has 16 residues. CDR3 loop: CASSLGTSGSVNEQFF. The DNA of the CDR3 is TGCGCCAGCAGCTTGGGGACTAGCGGGAGCGTCAATGAGCAGTTCTTC.

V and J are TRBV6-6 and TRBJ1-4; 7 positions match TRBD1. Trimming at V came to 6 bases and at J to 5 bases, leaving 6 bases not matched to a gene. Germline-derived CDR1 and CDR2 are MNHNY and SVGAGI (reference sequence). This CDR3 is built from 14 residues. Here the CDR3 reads CASRDTGVNEKLFF. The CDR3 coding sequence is TGTGCCAGCAGAGATACAGGGGTCAATGAAAAACTGTTTTTT.

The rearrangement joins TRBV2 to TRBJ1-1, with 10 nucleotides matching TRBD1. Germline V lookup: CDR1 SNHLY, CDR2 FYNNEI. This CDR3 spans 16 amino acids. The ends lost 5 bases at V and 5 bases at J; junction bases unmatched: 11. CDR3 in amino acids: CASSMRPGTGVTEAFF. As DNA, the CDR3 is TGTGCCAGCAGTATGCGGCCCGGGACAGGGGTTACTGAAGCTTTCTTT.

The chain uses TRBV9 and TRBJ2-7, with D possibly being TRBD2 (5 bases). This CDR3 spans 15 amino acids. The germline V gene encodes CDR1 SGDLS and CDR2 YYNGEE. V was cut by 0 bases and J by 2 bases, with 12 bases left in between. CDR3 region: CASSVDGLKTYEQYF. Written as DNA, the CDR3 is TGTGCCAGCAGCGTAGACGGACTGAAAACCTACGAGCAGTACTTC.

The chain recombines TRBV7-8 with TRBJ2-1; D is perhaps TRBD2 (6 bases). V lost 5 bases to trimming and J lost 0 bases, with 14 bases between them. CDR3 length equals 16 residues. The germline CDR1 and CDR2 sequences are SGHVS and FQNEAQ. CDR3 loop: CASSPGGVSSYNEQFF. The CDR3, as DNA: TGTGCCAGCAGCCCAGGAGGGGTCAGCTCCTACAATGAGCAGTTCTTC.

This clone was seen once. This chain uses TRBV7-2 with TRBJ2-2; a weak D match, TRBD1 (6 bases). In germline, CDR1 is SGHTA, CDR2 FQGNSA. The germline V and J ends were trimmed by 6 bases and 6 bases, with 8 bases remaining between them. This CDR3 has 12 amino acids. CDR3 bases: TGTGCCAGCAGACCAGGGGCCGGGGAGCTGTTTTTT. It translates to CASRPGAGELFF.

The CDR3 nucleotides are TGTGCCAGTAGTATTACAGGTATCCGTGAAGCTTTCTTT. Translating gives CASSITGIREAFF. The chain has TRBV19 and TRBJ1-1, with a weak D call TRBD1 (5 bases). The CDR3 contains 13 residues. Germline CDR1 is LNHDA and CDR2 is SQIVND (reference sequence). Trimming cost V 3 bases and J 7 bases, with 12 bases left between them.

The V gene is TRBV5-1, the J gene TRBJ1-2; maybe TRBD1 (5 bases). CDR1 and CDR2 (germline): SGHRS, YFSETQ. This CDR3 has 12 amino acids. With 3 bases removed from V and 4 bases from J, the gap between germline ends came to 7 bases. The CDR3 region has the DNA TGCGCCAGCAGCTCGGGGGGCTATGGCTACACCTTC. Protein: CASSSGGYGYTF.

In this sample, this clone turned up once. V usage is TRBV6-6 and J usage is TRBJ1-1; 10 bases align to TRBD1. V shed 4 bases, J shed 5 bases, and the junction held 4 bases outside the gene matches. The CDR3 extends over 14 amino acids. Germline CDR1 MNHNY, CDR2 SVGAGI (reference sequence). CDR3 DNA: TGTGCCAGCAGTTGGACAGGGGGACGGACTGAAGCTTTCTTT. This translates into CASSWTGGRTEAFF.

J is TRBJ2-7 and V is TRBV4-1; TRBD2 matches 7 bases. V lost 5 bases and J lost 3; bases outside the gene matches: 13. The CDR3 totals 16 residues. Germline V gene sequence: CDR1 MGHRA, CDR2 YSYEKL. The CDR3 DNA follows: TGCGCCAGCAGCAAACCGGGTAGACGGGACTACTACGAGCAGTACTTC. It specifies CASSKPGRRDYYEQYF.

CDR3 protein: CASSQGLAGGNNEQFF. CDR3 bases: TGCGCCAGCAGCCAAGGGCTAGCGGGAGGTAACAATGAGCAGTTCTTC. The chain employs TRBV4-1 and TRBJ2-1; TRBD2 matches at 11 bases. This CDR3 has 16 residues. The ends lost 1 base at V and 5 bases at J; junction bases unmatched: 4. CDR1 and CDR2 (germline): MGHRA, YSYEKL.

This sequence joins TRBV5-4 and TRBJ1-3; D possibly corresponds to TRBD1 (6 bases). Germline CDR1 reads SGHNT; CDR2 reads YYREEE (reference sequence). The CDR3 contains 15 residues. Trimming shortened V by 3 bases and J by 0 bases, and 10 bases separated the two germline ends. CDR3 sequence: CASSWGGRSGNTIYF. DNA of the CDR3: TGTGCCAGCAGCTGGGGGGGGCGCTCTGGAAACACCATATATTTT.

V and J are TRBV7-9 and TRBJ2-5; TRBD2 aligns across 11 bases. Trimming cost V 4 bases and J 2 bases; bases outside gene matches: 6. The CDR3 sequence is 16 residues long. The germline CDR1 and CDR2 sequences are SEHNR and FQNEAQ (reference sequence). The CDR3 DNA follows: TGTGCCAGCAGCTCGCTAGCGGGGGGCCTACAAGAGACCCAGTACTTC. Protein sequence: CASSSLAGGLQETQYF.

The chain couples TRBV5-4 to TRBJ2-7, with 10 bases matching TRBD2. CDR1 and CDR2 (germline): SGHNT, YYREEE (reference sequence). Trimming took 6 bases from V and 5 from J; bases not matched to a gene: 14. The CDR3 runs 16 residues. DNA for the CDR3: TGTGCCAGCACCACTGGGAGCGGGGGGGAGATGGACGAGCAGTACTTC. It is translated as CASTTGSGGEMDEQYF.

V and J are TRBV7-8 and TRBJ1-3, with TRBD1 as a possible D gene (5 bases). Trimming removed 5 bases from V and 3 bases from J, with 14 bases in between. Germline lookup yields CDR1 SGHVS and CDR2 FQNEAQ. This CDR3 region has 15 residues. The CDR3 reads CASSAGLTYGNTIYF. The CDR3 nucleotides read TGTGCCAGCAGCGCGGGACTGACATATGGAAACACCATATATTTT. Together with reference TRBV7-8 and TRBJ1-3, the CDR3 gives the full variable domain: GAGVSQSPRYKVAKRGQDVALRCDPISGHVSLFWYQQALGQGPEFLTYFQNEAQLDKSGLPSDRFFAERPEGSVSTLKIQRTQQEDSAVYLCASSAGLTYGNTIYFGEGSWLTVV.

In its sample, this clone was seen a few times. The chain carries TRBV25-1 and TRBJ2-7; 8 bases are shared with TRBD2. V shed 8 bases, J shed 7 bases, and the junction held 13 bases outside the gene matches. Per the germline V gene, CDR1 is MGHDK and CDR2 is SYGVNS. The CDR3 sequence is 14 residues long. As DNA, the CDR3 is TGTGCCAGCGGCTACGGGGGGGACGGTTGGGAGCAGTACTTC. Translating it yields CASGYGGDGWEQYF.

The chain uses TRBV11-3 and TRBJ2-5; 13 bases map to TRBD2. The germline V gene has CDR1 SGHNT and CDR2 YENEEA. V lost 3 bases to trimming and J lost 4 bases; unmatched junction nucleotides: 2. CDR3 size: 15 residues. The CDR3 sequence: CASSLGLAGIETQYF. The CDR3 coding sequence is TGTGCCAGCAGCTTGGGACTAGCGGGAATAGAGACCCAGTACTTC.

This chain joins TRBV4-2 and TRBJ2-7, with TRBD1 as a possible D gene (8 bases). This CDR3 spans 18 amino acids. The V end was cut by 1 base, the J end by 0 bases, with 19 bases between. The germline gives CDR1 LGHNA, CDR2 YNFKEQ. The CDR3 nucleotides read TGTGCCAGCAGCCAAGTGGGGGGGGACAGGATCAGCTCCTACGAGCAGTACTTC. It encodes CASSQVGGDRISSYEQYF.

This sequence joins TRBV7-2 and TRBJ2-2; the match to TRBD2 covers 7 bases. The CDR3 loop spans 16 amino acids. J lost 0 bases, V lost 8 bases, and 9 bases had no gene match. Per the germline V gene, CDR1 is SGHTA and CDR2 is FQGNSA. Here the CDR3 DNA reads TGTGCCAGCCCCCAGATACTAGCGACGAACACCGGGGAGCTGTTTTTT. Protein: CASPQILATNTGELFF. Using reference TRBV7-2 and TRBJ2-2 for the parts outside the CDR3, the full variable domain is GAGVSQSPSNKVTEKGKDVELRCDPISGHTALYWYRQSLGQGLEFLIYFQGNSAPDKSGLPSDRFSAERTGGSVSTLTIQRTQQEDSAVYLCASPQILATNTGELFFGEGSRLTVL.

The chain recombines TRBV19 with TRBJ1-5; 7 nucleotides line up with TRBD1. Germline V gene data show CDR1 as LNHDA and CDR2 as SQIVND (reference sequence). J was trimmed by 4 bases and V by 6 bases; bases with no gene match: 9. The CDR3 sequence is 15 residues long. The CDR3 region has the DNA TGTGCCAGTAGGGCAGGGGGAAACCTAAATCAGCCCCAGCATTTT. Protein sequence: CASRAGGNLNQPQHF. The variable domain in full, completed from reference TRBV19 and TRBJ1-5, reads DGGITQSPKYLFRKEGQNVTLSCEQNLNHDAMYWYRQDPGQGLRLIYYSQIVNDFQKGDIAEGYSVSREKKESFPLTVTSAQKNPTAFYLCASRAGGNLNQPQHFGDGTRLSIL.

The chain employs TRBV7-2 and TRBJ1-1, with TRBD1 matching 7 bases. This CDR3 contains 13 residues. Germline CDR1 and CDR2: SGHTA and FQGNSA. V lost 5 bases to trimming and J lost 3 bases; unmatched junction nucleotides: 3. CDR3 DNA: TGTGCCAGCAGCCCGACAGGGTACACTGAAGCTTTCTTT. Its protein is CASSPTGYTEAFF. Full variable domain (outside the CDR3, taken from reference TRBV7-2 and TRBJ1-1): GAGVSQSPSNKVTEKGKDVELRCDPISGHTALYWYRQSLGQGLEFLIYFQGNSAPDKSGLPSDRFSAERTGGSVSTLTIQRTQQEDSAVYLCASSPTGYTEAFFGQGTRLTVV.

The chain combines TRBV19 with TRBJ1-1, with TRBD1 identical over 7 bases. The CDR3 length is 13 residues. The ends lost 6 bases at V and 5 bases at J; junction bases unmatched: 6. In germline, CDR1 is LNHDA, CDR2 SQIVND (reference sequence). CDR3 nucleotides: TGTGCCAGTAGAAGAAAACAGGGGACTGAAGCTTTCTTT. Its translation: CASRRKQGTEAFF.

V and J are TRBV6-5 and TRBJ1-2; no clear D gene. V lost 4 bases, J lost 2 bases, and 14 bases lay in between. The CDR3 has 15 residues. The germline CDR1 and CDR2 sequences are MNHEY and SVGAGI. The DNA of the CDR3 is TGTGCCAGCAGTTTCTCAGAACATCCAAACTATGGCTACACCTTC. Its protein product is CASSFSEHPNYGYTF.

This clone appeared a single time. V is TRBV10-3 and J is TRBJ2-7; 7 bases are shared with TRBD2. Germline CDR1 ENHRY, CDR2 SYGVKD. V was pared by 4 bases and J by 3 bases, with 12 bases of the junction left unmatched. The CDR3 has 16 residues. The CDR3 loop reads CAISVLGGGELYEQYF. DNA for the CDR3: TGTGCCATCAGTGTATTGGGTGGGGGGGAACTCTACGAGCAGTACTTC.

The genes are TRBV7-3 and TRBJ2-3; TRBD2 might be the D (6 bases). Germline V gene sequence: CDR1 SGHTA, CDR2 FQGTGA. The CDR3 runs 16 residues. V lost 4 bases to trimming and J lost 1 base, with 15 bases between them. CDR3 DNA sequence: TGTGCCAGCAGCTCTCAGTCCGGGAGTGGCACAGATACGCAGTATTTT. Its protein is CASSSQSGSGTDTQYF. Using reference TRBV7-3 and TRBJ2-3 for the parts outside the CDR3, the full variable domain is GAGVSQTPSNKVTEKGKYVELRCDPISGHTALYWYRQSLGQGPEFLIYFQGTGAADDSGLPNDRFFAVRPEGSVSTLKIQRTERGDSAVYLCASSSQSGSGTDTQYFGPGTRLTVL.

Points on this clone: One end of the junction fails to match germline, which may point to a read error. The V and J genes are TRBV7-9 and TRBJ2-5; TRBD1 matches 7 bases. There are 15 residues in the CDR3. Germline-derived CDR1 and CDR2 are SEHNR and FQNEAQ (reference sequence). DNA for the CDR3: TGTTCCAGCAGCCCGGGGACAGTTAAGCAAGAGACCCAGTACTTC. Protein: CSSSPGTVKQETQYF.

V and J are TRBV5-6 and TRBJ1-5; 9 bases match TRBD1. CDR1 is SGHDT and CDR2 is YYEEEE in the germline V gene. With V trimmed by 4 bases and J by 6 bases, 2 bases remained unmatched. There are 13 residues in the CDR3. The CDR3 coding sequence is TGTGCCAGCAGCCGGGACAGGGTTCAGCCCCAGCATTTT. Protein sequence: CASSRDRVQPQHF.